This T cell receptor beta chain was found in a study of blood T cell repertoires in COVID-19. Participant age was about 18 to 89 years, and participants resided in roughly 25 US areas. Cohorts were assigned according to the clinical history that participants reported. All recovered Cohort 3 donors got two negative PCRs, got clearance, or saw symptom resolution. Repertoires were generated with immunoSEQ multiplex PCR, while TCRdb's copy carries only in-frame clones and drops some. The repertoire holds roughly 360,000 clones, with around 83% as singletons. Per germline, CDR1 SEHNR and CDR2 FQNEAQ (reference sequence). Trimming stripped 4 bases from V and 1 base from J, with 12 bases between. This CDR3 comprises 15 residues.

The specimen sequenced was PBMCs or T cells enriched from blood (not recorded which). The clonotype was recovered from a woman aged 45 to 65 who had recovered from COVID-19. The V and J genes are TRBV7-9 and TRBJ2-3, with D uncertain. This chain's CDR3 is CASSSLSSGTDTQYF. Written as DNA, the CDR3 is TGTGCCAGCAGCTCCCTATCAAGCGGCACAGATACGCAGTATTTT.